The 24 T cell receptor beta chains below were found in one sample sequenced in a study of Ad26.COV2.S vaccination and SARS-CoV-2 variants. Treatment: roughly 19 received Ad26.COV2.S at low or high dose, single or two shots; 5 received placebo; per-sample allocation not given. Sampling took place 63 days after the first vaccine or placebo injection. Repertoires were generated with immunoSEQ multiplex PCR, while TCRdb's copy carries only in-frame clones and drops some. The repertoire holds approximately 420,000 clones, with roughly 88% as singletons. The material sequenced was peripheral blood, taken in a trial of Ad26.COV2.S vaccine versus placebo. These receptors came from a person between 18 and 65 years old who received the Ad26.COV2.S COVID-19 vaccine or a placebo.

The CDR3 bases are TGTGCCAGCTCGGCGGGACAGGGTTCCTACGAGCAGTACTTC. Translated: CASSAGQGSYEQYF. The J gene is TRBJ2-7, the V gene TRBV18; TRBD1 agrees at 9 bases. This CDR3 region has 14 residues. Trimming at V came to 6 bases and at J to 1 base, leaving 4 bases not matched to a gene. Germline V gene lookup returns CDR1 KGHSH and CDR2 LQKENI.

The chain uses TRBV30 and TRBJ2-2, with TRBD1 as a possible D gene (5 bases). CDR1 and CDR2 (germline): GTSNPN, SVGIG (reference sequence). The CDR3 runs to 13 residues. Trimming removed 3 bases from V and 2 bases from J, with 7 bases in between. CDR3 nucleotides: TGTGCCTGGAGAGGGGAAAACACCGGGGAGCTGTTTTTT. The encoded protein is CAWRGENTGELFF. The full variable domain, completed using reference TRBV30 and TRBJ2-2, is SQTIHQWPATLVQPVGSPLSLECTVEGTSNPNLYWYRQAAGRGLQLLFYSVGIGQISSEVPQNLSASRPQDRQFILSSKKLLLSDSGFYLCAWRGENTGELFFGEGSRLTVL.

This clone was counted between two and nine times. The chain uses TRBV10-1 and TRBJ1-5, with unresolved D. V was pared by 4 bases and J by 6 bases, with 10 bases between. This CDR3 comprises 13 residues. Germline V gene data show CDR1 as WNHNN and CDR2 as SYGVQD (reference sequence). CDR3 sequence (DNA): TGCGCCAGCAGTGGGGGAGAGGGTCAGCCCCAGCATTTT. Amino acids: CASSGGEGQPQHF.

V gene TRBV28 combines with J gene TRBJ2-7; a weak D match, TRBD1 (5 bases). Germline V CDR1 and CDR2: MDHEN, SYDVKM. This CDR3 comprises 14 residues. V was cut by 6 bases and J by 1 base, with 13 bases left in between. Here the CDR3 reads CASSPHRGSYEQYF. The CDR3 DNA sequence: TGTGCCAGCAGCCCCCATAGGGGATCCTACGAGCAGTACTTC. The full variable domain, its missing parts supplied by reference TRBV28 and TRBJ2-7, is DVKVTQSSRYLVKRTGEKVFLECVQDMDHENMFWYRQDPGLGLRLIYFSYDVKMKEKGDIPEGYSVSREKKERFSLILESASTNQTSMYLCASSPHRGSYEQYFGPGTRLTVT.

The gene calls are TRBV7-9 and TRBJ1-2; TRBD1 agrees at 9 bases. Trimming removed 4 bases from V and 7 bases from J; junction bases left unmatched: 7. There are 14 residues in the CDR3. Germline CDR1 is SEHNR and CDR2 is FQNEAQ (reference sequence). CDR3 sequence: CASSSSGTGSGYTF. The CDR3 DNA follows: TGTGCCAGCAGCTCCTCCGGGACAGGGAGTGGCTACACCTTC. The entire variable domain, with the rest obtained from reference TRBV7-9 and TRBJ1-2, is as follows: DTGVSQNPRHKITKRGQNVTFRCDPISEHNRLYWYRQTLGQGPEFLTYFQNEAQLEKSRLLSDRFSAERPKGSFSTLEIQRTEQGDSAMYLCASSSSGTGSGYTFGSGTRLTVV.

This rearrangement joins TRBV6-1 to TRBJ2-1, with 7 bases lining up with TRBD2. Trimming removed 9 bases from V and 3 bases from J; junction bases left unmatched: 5. CDR3 length equals 13 residues. Germline CDR1 reads MNHNS; CDR2 reads SASEGT. The CDR3 DNA is TGTGCCAGTGGACTAGACAACTACAATGAGCAGTTCTTC. Translating gives CASGLDNYNEQFF.

The chain combines TRBV29-1 with TRBJ1-4; D unclear. Per germline, CDR1 SQVTM and CDR2 ANQGSEA. The ends were cut back, 2 bases at V and 4 bases at J, with 11 bases in the middle. The CDR3 has 14 amino acids. Here the CDR3 reads CSVEWADHNEKLFF. The CDR3 DNA is TGCAGCGTTGAATGGGCGGACCATAATGAAAAACTGTTTTTT.

The J gene is TRBJ2-7, the V gene TRBV28; D might be TRBD1 (5 bases). The germline V and J ends were trimmed by 4 bases and 7 bases, with 8 bases remaining between them. CDR1 MDHEN and CDR2 SYDVKM come from the germline V gene. The CDR3 runs to 11 residues. In DNA, the CDR3 is TGTGCCAGCAGTTCCCGACAGGAGCAGTACTTC. Protein product: CASSSRQEQYF.

The rearrangement links TRBV29-1 to TRBJ2-6; 8 bases match TRBD1. J gave up 0 bases and V 1 base, and 2 bases lay outside the gene matches. Germline CDR1 SQVTM, CDR2 ANQGSEA. The length of the CDR3 is 16 residues. The CDR3 DNA follows: TGCAGCGTTGAAGGGGACAGGTTCTCTGGGGCCAACGTCCTGACTTTC. Translated, it gives CSVEGDRFSGANVLTF.

V usage is TRBV3-1 (or the pseudogene TRBV3-2) and J usage is TRBJ1-2; TRBD1 might be the D (5 bases). Per germline, CDR1 LGHDT and CDR2 YNNKEL (reference sequence). Trimming shortened V by 2 bases and J by 3 bases, and 7 bases separated the two germline ends. The CDR3 has 13 amino acids. CDR3 loop: CASSQKGDYGYTF. The DNA for the CDR3 is TGTGCCAGCAGCCAAAAAGGGGACTATGGCTACACCTTC.

The chain is built from TRBV7-2 and TRBJ2-3; D remains unclear. The V end was cut by 5 bases, the J end by 4 bases, with 10 bases between. Germline CDR1 and CDR2: SGHTA and FQGNSA. The CDR3 length is 13 residues. The CDR3, as DNA: TGTGCCAGCAGCCCAGCGCTCCCAGATACGCAGTATTTT. This sequence encodes CASSPALPDTQYF.

The CDR3 coding sequence is TGTGCCACCAGTGATGGGCTAGCGGGGGGGAGGCGTACGCAGTATTTT. Protein sequence: CATSDGLAGGRRTQYF. The chain uses TRBV24-1 and TRBJ2-3, with 12 bases that match TRBD2. V lost 3 bases and J lost 8; bases outside the gene matches: 8. CDR3 length equals 16 residues. Germline CDR1 KGHDR, CDR2 SFDVKD.

The gene calls are TRBV5-1 and TRBJ1-2; 9 bases map to TRBD1. CDR1 is SGHRS, CDR2 YFSETQ, per germline. The ends lost 2 bases at V and 2 bases at J; junction bases unmatched: 7. The CDR3 extends over 16 amino acids. The chain's CDR3 is CASSFTVGTGNYGYTF. CDR3 sequence (DNA): TGCGCCAGCAGCTTCACAGTAGGGACAGGGAACTATGGCTACACCTTC.

The chain couples TRBV29-1 to TRBJ1-3; possibly TRBD1 for D (5 bases). Trimming removed 3 bases from V and 0 bases from J, with 12 bases in between. The germline V gene has CDR1 SQVTM and CDR2 ANQGSEA. The CDR3 spans 15 residues. The CDR3 region is CSVDVTGASGNTIYF. In DNA form, the CDR3 reads TGCAGCGTTGATGTTACAGGAGCCTCTGGAAACACCATATATTTT. Full variable domain (missing parts from reference TRBV29-1 and TRBJ1-3): SAVISQKPSRDICQRGTSLTIQCQVDSQVTMMFWYRQQPGQSLTLIATANQGSEATYESGFVIDKFPISRPNLTFSTLTVSNMSPEDSSIYLCSVDVTGASGNTIYFGEGSWLTVV.

The J gene is TRBJ2-3, the V gene TRBV5-6; possibly TRBD2 for D (6 bases). V lost 3 bases to trimming and J lost 2 bases, with 19 bases between them. This CDR3 has 17 amino acids. Germline assignment: CDR1 SGHDT and CDR2 YYEEEE. The CDR3 loop is CASSCYPGLTLTDTQYF. Here the CDR3 DNA reads TGTGCCAGCAGCTGTTATCCGGGACTCACCCTCACAGATACGCAGTATTTT.

In its sample, this clone was seen many times. V usage is TRBV27 and J usage is TRBJ2-1; 10 nucleotides line up with TRBD1. After removal of 8 bases from V and 8 bases from J, the junction contained 15 bases not matched to a gene. This CDR3 is 16 amino acids long. Germline CDR1 and CDR2: MNHEY and SMNVEV (reference sequence). CDR3 DNA sequence: TGTGCCAGCCGGGACAGGGGTGGGTTTGTTACCGATGAGCAGTTCTTC. Its protein product is CASRDRGGFVTDEQFF.

The sample holds one count of this clone. J is TRBJ1-5 and V is TRBV6-2 or TRBV6-3; D is unresolved. V dropped 0 bases and J dropped 9 bases, with 15 bases sitting between them. The CDR3 length is 15 residues. Germline V gives CDR1 MNHEY, CDR2 SVGEGT. CDR3 coding DNA: TGTGCCAGCAGTTACTCGAGAGGGAGGAACTGGCCCCAGCATTTT. Translation gives CASSYSRGRNWPQHF.

The count of this clone is one. The rearrangement joins TRBV19 to TRBJ1-6; weak D call: TRBD1 (5 bases). The germline V gene has CDR1 LNHDA and CDR2 SQIVND (reference sequence). Deletions cut 10 bases from V and 4 bases from J, with 26 bases between. CDR3 length: 18 residues. The CDR3 DNA sequence: TGTGCCACTAACTCGGGGTATCCCGAGGGACCTTATAATTCACCCCTCCACTTT. Translated, it gives CATNSGYPEGPYNSPLHF.

The sample holds a few counts of this clone. V usage is TRBV12-3 or TRBV12-4 and J usage is TRBJ2-1, with no clear D. V lost 2 bases and J 10 bases, leaving 9 bases between the germline ends. The length of the CDR3 is 12 residues. DNA of the CDR3: TGTGCCAGCAGTTTACCGTTGACGGAGCAGTTCTTC. Translation gives CASSLPLTEQFF.

The chain carries TRBV29-1 and TRBJ2-7; 8 bases match TRBD2. The CDR3 spans 15 residues. The V gene end was trimmed by 6 bases and the J gene end by 6 bases; junction bases not matched to a gene: 16. Germline V gene data show CDR1 as SQVTM and CDR2 as ANQGSEA. In nucleotides, the CDR3 is TGCAGCGTAATTGGGCGACTAGCGCGTTCTCTCGAGCAGTACTTC. Amino acids: CSVIGRLARSLEQYF.

The chain uses TRBV7-9 and TRBJ2-1; possible D gene TRBD1, 5 bases. Germline CDR1 reads SEHNR; CDR2 reads FQNEAQ (reference sequence). The CDR3 runs 13 residues. V dropped 11 bases and J dropped 1 base, with 12 bases sitting between them. The CDR3 DNA follows: TGTGCCGGCCGATCAGGGTCCTACAATGAGCAGTTCTTC. This gives the protein CAGRSGSYNEQFF.

The count of this clone is one. This chain uses TRBV7-9 with TRBJ1-4; maybe TRBD1 (5 bases). Trimming took off 2 bases at V and 5 bases at J, with 12 bases between the two ends. This CDR3 contains 15 residues. Germline V gene lookup returns CDR1 SEHNR and CDR2 FQNEAQ (reference sequence). The CDR3 is CASSLNGGQNEKLFF. The CDR3 bases are TGTGCCAGCAGCTTAAACGGGGGTCAGAATGAAAAACTGTTTTTT. The whole variable domain, filled in from reference TRBV7-9 and TRBJ1-4, reads DTGVSQNPRHKITKRGQNVTFRCDPISEHNRLYWYRQTLGQGPEFLTYFQNEAQLEKSRLLSDRFSAERPKGSFSTLEIQRTEQGDSAMYLCASSLNGGQNEKLFFGSGTQLSVL.

This clone was observed a handful of times. CDR3 in DNA: TGTGCCAGCAGCTACCCCTTGAGGGAGCAGTTCTTC. Residues: CASSYPLREQFF. The chain combines TRBV14 with TRBJ2-1, with unresolved D. CDR3 size: 12 residues. Germline values: CDR1 SGHDN, CDR2 FVKESK. The V and J ends lost 5 bases and 10 bases respectively, with 12 bases between them.

The J gene is TRBJ2-5, the V gene TRBV11-2; weak D call: TRBD2 (6 bases). Trimming removed 2 bases at V and 10 bases at J, with 17 bases between. CDR3 size: 14 residues. CDR1 is SGHAT, CDR2 FQNNGV, per germline. This CDR3 is CASSLYGLLEDQYF. The CDR3 DNA reads as TGTGCCAGCAGCTTATACGGACTATTGGAGGACCAGTACTTC.